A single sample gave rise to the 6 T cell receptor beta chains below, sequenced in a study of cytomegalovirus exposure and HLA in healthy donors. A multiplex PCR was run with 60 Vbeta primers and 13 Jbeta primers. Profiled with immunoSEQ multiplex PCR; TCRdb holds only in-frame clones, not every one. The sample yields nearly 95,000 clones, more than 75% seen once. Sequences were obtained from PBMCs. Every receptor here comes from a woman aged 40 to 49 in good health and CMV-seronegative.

CDR3 loop: CASSESGTYNEQFF. The CDR3 DNA is TGTGCCAGCAGTGAATCGGGGACCTACAATGAGCAGTTCTTC. The rearrangement joins TRBV6-1 to TRBJ2-1, with D perhaps TRBD2 (5 bases). The germline V gene has CDR1 MNHNS and CDR2 SASEGT. The CDR3 covers 14 residues. V gave up 2 bases and J gave up 2 bases, with 7 bases separating them.

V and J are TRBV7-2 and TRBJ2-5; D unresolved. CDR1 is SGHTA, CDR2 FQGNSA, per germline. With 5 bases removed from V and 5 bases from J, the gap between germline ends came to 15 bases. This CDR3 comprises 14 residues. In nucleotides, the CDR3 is TGTGCCAGCAGCCCAACCCGAAATGCGGAGACCCAGTACTTC. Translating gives CASSPTRNAETQYF.

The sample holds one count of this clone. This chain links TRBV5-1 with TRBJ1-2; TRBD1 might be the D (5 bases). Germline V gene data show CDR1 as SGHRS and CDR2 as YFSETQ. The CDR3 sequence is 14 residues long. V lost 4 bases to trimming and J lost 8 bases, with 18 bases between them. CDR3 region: CASSKMGKGIGYTF. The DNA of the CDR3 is TGCGCCAGCAGCAAGATGGGAAAGGGGATCGGCTACACCTTC.

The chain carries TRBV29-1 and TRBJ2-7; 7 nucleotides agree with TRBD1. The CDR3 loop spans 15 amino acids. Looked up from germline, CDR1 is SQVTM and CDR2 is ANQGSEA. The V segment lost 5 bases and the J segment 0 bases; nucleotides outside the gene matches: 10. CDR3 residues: CSVSIGTESSYEQYF. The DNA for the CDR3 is TGCAGCGTTTCAATCGGGACAGAAAGCTCCTACGAGCAGTACTTC.

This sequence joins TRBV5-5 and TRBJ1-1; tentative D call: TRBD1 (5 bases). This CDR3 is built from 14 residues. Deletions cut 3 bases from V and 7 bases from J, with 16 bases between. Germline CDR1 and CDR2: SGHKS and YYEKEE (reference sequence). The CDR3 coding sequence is TGTGCCAGCAGCTCGGGGGGGATGGTGGTTGAAGCTTTCTTT. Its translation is CASSSGGMVVEAFF.

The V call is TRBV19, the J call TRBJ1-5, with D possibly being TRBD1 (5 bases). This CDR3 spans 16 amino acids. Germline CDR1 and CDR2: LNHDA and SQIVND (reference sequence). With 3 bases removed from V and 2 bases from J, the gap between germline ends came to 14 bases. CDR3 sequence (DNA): TGTGCCAGTAGTATGGTTGCAGGGAGGGGCAATCAGCCCCAGCATTTT. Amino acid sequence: CASSMVAGRGNQPQHF.